Here is one T cell receptor beta chain with its context. The antigen is unknown. These data originate in a study of T cell responses to AZD1222 COVID-19 vaccine. Whole-study findings and limits: Every sample of the repertoires postdated the peak T cell response.

Germline CDR1 LNHDA, CDR2 SQIVND (reference sequence). Between the trimmed V and J ends, which lost 7 bases and 7 bases, there was a span of 11 bases. There are 13 residues in the CDR3. Samples with a second dose at about 4 or about 12 weeks were pooled together. Method: immunoSEQ multiplex PCR; TCRdb's copy keeps in-frame clones and lacks some. Here the sample spans approximately 70,000 clones, 80% being singletons. This clonotype was obtained from an adult who received the AZD1222 COVID-19 vaccine. The sample was peripheral blood, taken 28 days after the second AZD1222 dose. The rearrangement uses TRBV19 and TRBJ1-6, with a possible D match to TRBD1 (6 bases). In nucleotides, the CDR3 is TGTGCCAGTAAGTGGCAGGGGAATTCACCCCTCCACTTT. This sequence encodes CASKWQGNSPLHF.